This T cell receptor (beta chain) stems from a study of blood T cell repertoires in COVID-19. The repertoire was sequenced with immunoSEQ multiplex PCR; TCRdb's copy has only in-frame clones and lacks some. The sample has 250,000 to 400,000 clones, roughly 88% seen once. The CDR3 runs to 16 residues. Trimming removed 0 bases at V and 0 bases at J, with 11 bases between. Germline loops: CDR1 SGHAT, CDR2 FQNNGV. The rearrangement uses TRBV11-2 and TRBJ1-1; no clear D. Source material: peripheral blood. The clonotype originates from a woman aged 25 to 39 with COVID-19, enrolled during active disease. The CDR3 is CASSLEPGRVNTEAFF. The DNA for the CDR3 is TGTGCCAGCAGCTTAGAGCCGGGTAGAGTGAACACTGAAGCTTTCTTT.